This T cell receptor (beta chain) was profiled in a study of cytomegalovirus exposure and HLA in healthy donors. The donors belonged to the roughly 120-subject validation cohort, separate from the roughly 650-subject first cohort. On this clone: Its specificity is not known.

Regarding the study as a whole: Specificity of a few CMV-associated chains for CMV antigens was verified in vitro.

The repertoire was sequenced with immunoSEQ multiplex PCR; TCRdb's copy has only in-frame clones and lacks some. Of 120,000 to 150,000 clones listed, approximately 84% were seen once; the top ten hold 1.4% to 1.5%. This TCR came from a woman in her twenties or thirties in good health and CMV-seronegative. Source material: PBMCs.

CDR3 in amino acids: CASSEALRLGASDTQYF. The CDR3 nucleotides are TGTGCCAGCAGTGAAGCGCTTCGACTAGGGGCCTCAGATACGCAGTATTTT. The genes are TRBV6-1 and TRBJ2-3; possibly TRBD2 for D (6 bases). The CDR3 sequence is 17 residues long. From germline, CDR1 is MNHNS and CDR2 SASEGT. Trimming shortened V by 0 bases and J by 4 bases, and 17 bases separated the two germline ends.